The 13 T cell receptor beta chains listed next were all sequenced from one sample in a study of blood T cells in healthy people across ages. A second PCR, run for roughly 7 to 11 cycles, used a sample-barcoded 5' primer plus a J-beta primer mix. TCRdb itself ran the 5' RACE reads through MiXCR, one entry per CDR3 protein. This sample carries fewer than 1,000,000 distinct CDR3 sequences, under 55% of them seen once, and the ten largest clones take around 21%. The sequenced material came from blood. These receptors originate from a man in his fifties or sixties in good health.

J is TRBJ1-2 and V is TRBV20-1; D is uncertain. CDR1 is DFQATT and CDR2 is SNEGSKA in the germline V gene (reference sequence). Between the trimmed V and J ends, which lost 1 base and 4 bases, there was a span of 4 bases. The CDR3 has 11 amino acids. CDR3 coding DNA: TGCAGTGCTAGAGCCCCCTATGGCTACACCTTC. This encodes CSARAPYGYTF.

The rearrangement links TRBV24-1 to TRBJ2-3; no clear D gene. Germline assignment: CDR1 KGHDR and CDR2 SFDVKD. The ends were cut back, 10 bases at V and 1 base at J, with 11 bases in the middle. CDR3 length equals 13 residues. In DNA form, the CDR3 reads TGTGCCACGACTCGGGCTGGCACAGATACGCAGTATTTT. Residues: CATTRAGTDTQYF.

For this clonotype: The germline gene is not matched at one end of the junction; a read error may be the cause. The genes are TRBV3-1 and TRBJ1-6; D is perhaps TRBD1 (5 bases). Germline CDR1 reads LGHDT; CDR2 reads YNNKEL (reference sequence). The length of the CDR3 is 14 residues. The CDR3 region is CAGSKLGREPPLHF. The CDR3 DNA sequence: TGTGCCGGCAGCAAACTGGGCAGGGAACCACCCCTCCACTTT.

In this sample, this clonotype turned up once. Since a much larger clone is just one base distant, this may be a read error. This chain uses TRBV29-1 with TRBJ2-7; 8 bases are a match to TRBD1. The CDR3 is made up of 14 amino acids. Germline V CDR1 and CDR2: SQVTM, ANQGSEA. CDR3 region: CSVVIGTGLYKQYF. CDR3 DNA: TGCAGCGTTGTGATCGGGACAGGCCTCTACAAGCAGTACTTC.

V and J are TRBV7-9 and TRBJ2-5; 7 bases agree with TRBD1. V dropped 4 bases and J dropped 11; count of bases not matched to a gene: 13. The CDR3 is 14 amino acids. The germline V gene has CDR1 SEHNR and CDR2 FQNEAQ (reference sequence). The chain's CDR3 is CASSYLTGQSSQYF. The CDR3 DNA is TGTGCCAGCAGCTACCTGACAGGGCAGAGCTCACAGTACTTC.

This clonotype has only a few counts. The rearrangement links TRBV29-1 to TRBJ2-2; a weak D match, TRBD2 (6 bases). The CDR3 has 13 residues. V gave up 7 bases and J gave up 2 bases, with 11 bases separating them. Germline V gives CDR1 SQVTM, CDR2 ANQGSEA. The CDR3 DNA follows: TGCAGCGGAACTAGCCGTAACACCGGGGAGCTGTTTTTT. Its protein product is CSGTSRNTGELFF.

CDR3 sequence (DNA): TGTGCCAGCAGCCAAGTTGGGCAGCTCTCCTACGAGCAGTACTTC. It translates to CASSQVGQLSYEQYF. The chain combines TRBV4-2 with TRBJ2-7; D gene uncertain. This CDR3 contains 15 residues. The germline V gene has CDR1 LGHNA and CDR2 YNFKEQ. Trimming removed 1 base at V and 0 bases at J, with 10 bases between.

V is TRBV5-1 and J is TRBJ2-3; 9 nucleotides match TRBD1. There are 18 residues in the CDR3. CDR1 SGHRS and CDR2 YFSETQ come from the germline V gene. Losses at the gene ends were 4 bases for V and 0 bases for J; bases not matched to a gene: 12. The CDR3 reads CASSNRDRVRGSTDTQYF. The CDR3 DNA follows: TGCGCCAGCAGCAACCGGGACAGGGTCCGAGGGAGCACAGATACGCAGTATTTT.

A few counts support this clonotype. This chain connects TRBV7-2 to TRBJ2-7; D remains ambiguous. CDR1 and CDR2 from the germline V gene are SGHTA and FQGNSA. The V end lost 0 bases, the J end lost 0 bases, and 18 bases lay between the germline ends. This CDR3 comprises 18 residues. The DNA for the CDR3 is TGTGCCAGCAGCTTAGCGCCCGTAGGACGGACGAGCTCCTACGAGCAGTACTTC. Protein product: CASSLAPVGRTSSYEQYF. Full variable domain (rest looked up from reference TRBV7-2 and TRBJ2-7): GAGVSQSPSNKVTEKGKDVELRCDPISGHTALYWYRQSLGQGLEFLIYFQGNSAPDKSGLPSDRFSAERTGGSVSTLTIQRTQQEDSAVYLCASSLAPVGRTSSYEQYFGPGTRLTVT.

This clonotype has more than one count but fewer than ten. The chain carries TRBV6-2 or TRBV6-3 and TRBJ2-1; maybe TRBD2 (5 bases). The V gene's germline CDR1 is MNHEY and CDR2 SVGEGT. CDR3 length: 16 residues. V was cut by 6 bases and J by 4 bases, with 19 bases left in between. The CDR3 region has the DNA TGTGCCAGCAGCCTAATAGGTGACTACCGGTACAATGAGCAGTTCTTC. Protein: CASSLIGDYRYNEQFF.

V is TRBV11-2 and J is TRBJ2-1; D ambiguous. The V end lost 4 bases, the J end lost 9 bases, and 13 bases lay between the germline ends. The CDR3 extends over 13 amino acids. The germline V gene has CDR1 SGHAT and CDR2 FQNNGV. The CDR3 DNA reads as TGTGCCAGCAGCTCCACTCGGGTCGGTGAGCAGTTCTTC. This translates into CASSSTRVGEQFF.

This clonotype has only a few counts. The CDR3 reads CASSLVPNTGELFF. As DNA, the CDR3 is TGTGCCAGCAGCTTGGTCCCGAACACCGGGGAGCTGTTTTTT. V usage is TRBV5-5 and J usage is TRBJ2-2; D is ambiguous. V was shortened by 0 bases and J by 0 bases, with 3 bases between the two germline ends. There are 14 residues in the CDR3. Germline loops: CDR1 SGHKS, CDR2 YYEKEE (reference sequence).

The chain uses TRBV6-1 and TRBJ1-2; D might be TRBD1 (5 bases). Per germline, CDR1 MNHNS and CDR2 SASEGT. CDR3 size: 14 residues. Trimming stripped 5 bases from V and 2 bases from J, with 12 bases between. CDR3 region: CASSKGVLNYGYTF. As DNA, the CDR3 is TGTGCCAGCAGTAAAGGGGTCCTCAACTATGGCTACACCTTC.